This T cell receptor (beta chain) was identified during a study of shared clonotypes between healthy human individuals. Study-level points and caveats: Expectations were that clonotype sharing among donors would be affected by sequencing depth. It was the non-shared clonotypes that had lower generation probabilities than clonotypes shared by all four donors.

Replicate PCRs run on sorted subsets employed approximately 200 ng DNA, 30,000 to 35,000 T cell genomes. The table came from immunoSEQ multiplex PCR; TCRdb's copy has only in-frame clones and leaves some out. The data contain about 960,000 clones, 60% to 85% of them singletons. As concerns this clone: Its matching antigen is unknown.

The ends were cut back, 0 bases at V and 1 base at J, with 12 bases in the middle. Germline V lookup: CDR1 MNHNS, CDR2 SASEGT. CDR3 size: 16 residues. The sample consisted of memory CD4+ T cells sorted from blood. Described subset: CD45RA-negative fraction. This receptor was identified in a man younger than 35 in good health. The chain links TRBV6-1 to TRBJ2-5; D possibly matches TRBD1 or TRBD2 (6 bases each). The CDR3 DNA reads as TGTGCCAGCAGTGAAGCTCTAGGAGGGGGCCAAGAGACCCAGTACTTC. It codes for CASSEALGGGQETQYF.